The clone carrying this T cell receptor (beta chain) was recorded many times. What it recognizes is unknown. Cells sorted as Tregs were CD4+, CD25+ and CD127-/low. Findings of the study overall: The TCR gene usage of tumor memory CD4+ T cells clustered together with blood and lymph node memory CD4+ cells and with lymph node naive CD4+ cells. Whole repertoires were not studied in the larger cohort, only one V-J beta rearrangement. Tumor-infiltrating Treg TCR alpha and beta sequences overlapped most with tumor naive CD4+ T cells, then blood naive.

From germline, CDR1 is MDHEN and CDR2 SYDVKM. This CDR3 contains 11 residues. V gave up 7 bases and J gave up 1 base, with 5 bases separating them. Constant-region reverse primers amplified full-length variable regions, followed by semi-nested Nested Universal Primer A PCR. TCRdb redid the calling of the 5' RACE reads with MiXCR, one entry per CDR3 protein. Of some 9,800 distinct CDR3 sequences in the sample, just over 25% are singletons; the top ten hold more than 2.5%. The sample was Tregs sorted from blood. V is TRBV28 and J is TRBJ2-7; no firm D call. This TCR was sampled from a female donor with breast cancer. As DNA, the CDR3 is TGTGCCAGCATGCGGTCCTACGAGCAGTACTTC. Translation gives CASMRSYEQYF.